Following are 10 T cell receptor beta chains from one sample sequenced in a study of shared T cell receptors in the human thymus. Repertoires were generated with immunoSEQ multiplex PCR, while TCRdb's copy carries only in-frame clones and drops some. The repertoire holds 600,000 to 900,000 clones, with 70% to 90% as singletons. The same data also went into a second study, on human thymus T cells.

Sequenced material: thymocytes. These receptors all come from a girl under three years old with a congenital heart defect.

V usage is TRBV25-1 and J usage is TRBJ2-5; 11 bases match TRBD1. Per germline, CDR1 MGHDK and CDR2 SYGVNS. V trimming: 4 bases; J trimming: 2 bases; junction bases outside the gene matches: 12. This CDR3 contains 18 residues. The CDR3 sequence is CASSGMNRDRGGQETQYF. The CDR3 DNA follows: TGTGCCAGCAGTGGGATGAATAGGGACAGGGGGGGGCAAGAGACCCAGTACTTC.

The chain carries TRBV6-4 and TRBJ1-1, with 8 bases matching TRBD1. J gave up 4 bases and V 6 bases, and 7 bases lay outside the gene matches. CDR1 MRHNA and CDR2 SNTAGT come from the germline V gene. CDR3 size: 14 residues. This chain's CDR3 is CASRLGQGSTEAFF. The CDR3 coding sequence is TGTGCCAGCAGGCTCGGACAGGGAAGCACTGAAGCTTTCTTT.

V and J are TRBV9 and TRBJ1-1; 7 nucleotides line up with TRBD1. The trim removed 3 bases at V and 3 bases at J, leaving 20 bases unmatched. Germline CDR1 and CDR2: SGDLS and YYNGEE. This CDR3 is built from 19 residues. CDR3 residues: CASSGEQGLGPGGDTEAFF. The CDR3 bases are TGTGCCAGCAGCGGGGAACAGGGGTTGGGCCCCGGGGGGGACACTGAAGCTTTCTTT. The complete variable domain, with remaining parts taken from reference TRBV9 and TRBJ1-1, reads DSGVTQTPKHLITATGQRVTLRCSPRSGDLSVYWYQQSLDQGLQFLIQYYNGEERAKGNILERFSAQQFPDLHSELNLSSLELGDSALYFCASSGEQGLGPGGDTEAFFGQGTRLTVV.

The chain joins TRBV6-1 to TRBJ1-3; the D is unclear. The CDR3 loop spans 15 amino acids. Germline-derived CDR1 and CDR2 are MNHNS and SASEGT. V dropped 7 bases and J dropped 1 base, with 14 bases sitting between them. CDR3 protein: CASTPTPVSGNTIYF. The CDR3 DNA reads as TGTGCCAGCACTCCTACGCCGGTTTCTGGAAACACCATATATTTT.

The gene calls are TRBV10-3 and TRBJ2-3, with 11 bases fitting TRBD2. The CDR3 length is 14 residues. Germline V gives CDR1 ENHRY, CDR2 SYGVKD. Germline trimming cut 5 bases from V and 4 bases from J; bases unmatched to any gene: 2. CDR3 amino acids: CAISLGLAADTQYF. CDR3 coding DNA: TGTGCCATCAGTCTGGGACTAGCGGCAGATACGCAGTATTTT.

The rearrangement uses TRBV4-3 and TRBJ2-6, with TRBD1 identical over 8 bases. Germline assignment: CDR1 LGHNA and CDR2 YSLEER. The CDR3 covers 20 residues. Trimming took 0 bases from V and 1 from J; bases not matched to a gene: 11. The CDR3 DNA follows: TGCGCCAGCAGCCAAGAATTAAGGACAGGGTCGACTTCTGGGGCCAACGTCCTGACTTTC. Its translation: CASSQELRTGSTSGANVLTF.

V is TRBV13 and J is TRBJ2-5, with 8 bases aligning to TRBD1. The CDR3 totals 15 residues. Germline assignment: CDR1 PRHDT and CDR2 FYEKMQ (reference sequence). V lost 4 bases to trimming and J lost 6 bases; unmatched junction nucleotides: 10. The CDR3 spells CASSSPGQAGQTQYF. The CDR3 DNA is TGTGCCAGCAGCTCGCCGGGACAGGCGGGACAGACCCAGTACTTC.

V gene TRBV5-1 combines with J gene TRBJ2-3; TRBD1 matches 8 bases. V shed 4 bases and J 1 base; nucleotides not matched to a gene: 8. In germline, CDR1 is SGHRS, CDR2 YFSETQ. The CDR3 length is 16 residues. The CDR3 spells CASSPRGQDRTDTQYF. For the CDR3, the DNA is TGCGCCAGCAGCCCCCGGGGACAGGACCGCACAGATACGCAGTATTTT.

V usage is TRBV7-8 and J usage is TRBJ2-3; 7 bases fit TRBD2. The CDR3 has 16 residues. With V trimmed by 4 bases and J by 6 bases, 13 bases remained unmatched. Germline CDR1 reads SGHVS; CDR2 reads FQNEAQ. For the CDR3, the DNA is TGTGCCAGCAGCTCCCCGCGGGAGCGGGCCCGGGATACGCAGTATTTT. Protein: CASSSPRERARDTQYF.

This clone has just a few counts. This chain links TRBV6-1 with TRBJ1-5; D gene unclear. Trimming removed 6 bases at V and 9 bases at J, with 15 bases between. This CDR3 comprises 13 residues. CDR1 and CDR2 from the germline V gene are MNHNS and SASEGT. CDR3 sequence reads: CASRHWEEGPQHF. In DNA, the CDR3 is TGTGCCAGCAGACACTGGGAGGAAGGGCCCCAGCATTTT.